This T cell receptor beta chain was recovered during a study of cytomegalovirus exposure and HLA in healthy donors. Study context: Of the donors genotyped, some 400 in all, 75% to 90% fell in the Caucasian-associated ancestry cluster. Broader study findings: Cytomegalovirus-associated status was assigned to fewer than 200 TCR beta chains. With high specificity and sensitivity, the classifier reportedly diagnosed cytomegalovirus status.

PCR amplification relied on 60 Vbeta primers (plus 13 Jbeta primers). Only in-frame clones appear in the TCRdb table, and some are missing; sequencing was by immunoSEQ multiplex PCR. The sample shows tens of thousands of clones, about 78% of them seen only once. In regard to this clone: Its antigen is not known.

Trimming cost V 6 bases and J 4 bases; bases outside gene matches: 7. CDR1 and CDR2 (germline): SGHTA, FQGTGA. This CDR3 has 15 residues. The sequence came from a woman in her 40s in good health and CMV-seropositive. The sample was PBMCs. This rearrangement joins TRBV7-3 to TRBJ1-2, with 11 nucleotides matching TRBD1. CDR3 DNA sequence: TGTGCCAGCAGTTCACCGGGACAGGGGGTCTATGGCTACACCTTC. Residues: CASSSPGQGVYGYTF.